Shown below are 10 T cell receptor beta chains from a single sample sequenced in a study of cytomegalovirus exposure and HLA in healthy donors. It was with 60 Vbeta and 13 Jbeta primers that the PCR ran. Libraries were prepared by immunoSEQ multiplex PCR; TCRdb keeps only in-frame clonotypes and omits some of them. The sample carries about 200,000 clones, around 82% recorded once. Sequencing was performed on PBMCs. The receptors here all came from a man in his forties in good health and CMV-seropositive.

This sequence joins TRBV19 and TRBJ2-7; 8 nucleotides align to TRBD1. The CDR3 runs 14 residues. Losses at the gene ends were 5 bases for V and 3 bases for J; bases not matched to a gene: 6. The germline CDR1 and CDR2 sequences are LNHDA and SQIVND (reference sequence). CDR3 DNA: TGTGCCAGTAGTCCCCGGACAGGGAGCTACGAGCAGTACTTC. It specifies CASSPRTGSYEQYF.

The CDR3 here is CASSPGLAGGPLSYNEQFF. The CDR3, as DNA: TGTGCCAGCAGCCCTGGACTAGCGGGAGGGCCATTGTCCTACAATGAGCAGTTCTTC. This rearrangement joins TRBV7-8 to TRBJ2-1; 15 bases align to TRBD2. Germline CDR1 reads SGHVS; CDR2 reads FQNEAQ. This CDR3 has 19 residues. V shed 5 bases and J 1 base; nucleotides not matched to a gene: 9. Complete variable domain (other parts from reference TRBV7-8 and TRBJ2-1): GAGVSQSPRYKVAKRGQDVALRCDPISGHVSLFWYQQALGQGPEFLTYFQNEAQLDKSGLPSDRFFAERPEGSVSTLKIQRTQQEDSAVYLCASSPGLAGGPLSYNEQFFGPGTRLTVL.

The J gene is TRBJ1-1, the V gene TRBV27; D perhaps matches TRBD1 (5 bases). Per germline, CDR1 MNHEY and CDR2 SMNVEV (reference sequence). The CDR3 covers 14 residues. V was clipped by 6 bases and J by 2 bases, with 13 bases between them. CDR3 nucleotides: TGTGCCAGCAGGCCCCTTCAGGGCAACACTGAAGCTTTCTTT. This codes for CASRPLQGNTEAFF.

This clone was observed a few times. This chain uses TRBV14 with TRBJ1-2; perhaps TRBD1 as D (5 bases). Trimming cost V 5 bases and J 4 bases, with 17 bases left between them. This CDR3 is built from 15 residues. The germline V gene has CDR1 SGHDN and CDR2 FVKESK. The chain's CDR3 is CASSSGQGRSYGYTF. The CDR3 region has the DNA TGTGCCAGCAGCTCTGGCCAGGGCCGCAGCTATGGCTACACCTTC.

The chain couples TRBV27 to TRBJ2-1; 7 nucleotides line up with TRBD2. Looked up from germline, CDR1 is MNHEY and CDR2 is SMNVEV (reference sequence). This CDR3 region has 14 residues. V lost 7 bases to trimming and J lost 3 bases; unmatched junction nucleotides: 6. The DNA of the CDR3 is TGTGCCAGCACGGCCGGGAGGAACTACAATGAGCAGTTCTTC. Translated: CASTAGRNYNEQFF.

V is TRBV5-1 and J is TRBJ2-1; a weak D match, TRBD2 (6 bases). The CDR3 runs to 17 residues. Trimming took off 1 base at V and 3 bases at J, with 17 bases between the two ends. The germline V gene encodes CDR1 SGHRS and CDR2 YFSETQ. For the CDR3, the DNA is TGCGCCAGCAGCTTGCGTCGGACGGGAGTGAGCTACAATGAGCAGTTCTTC. Amino acids: CASSLRRTGVSYNEQFF. Full variable domain (remainder filled in from reference TRBV5-1 and TRBJ2-1): KAGVTQTPRYLIKTRGQQVTLSCSPISGHRSVSWYQQTPGQGLQFLFEYFSETQRNKGNFPGRFSGRQFSNSRSEMNVSTLELGDSALYLCASSLRRTGVSYNEQFFGPGTRLTVL.

V and J are TRBV10-1 and TRBJ1-3, with unresolved D. This CDR3 is built from 16 residues. Germline CDR1 is WNHNN and CDR2 is SYGVQD (reference sequence). V lost 0 bases and J 0 bases, leaving 9 bases between the germline ends. The chain's CDR3 is CASSESVAVSGNTIYF. The DNA for the CDR3 is TGCGCCAGCAGTGAGTCAGTGGCAGTCTCTGGAAACACCATATATTTT.

V is TRBV11-2 and J is TRBJ2-7; 8 bases match TRBD1. Germline V gene lookup returns CDR1 SGHAT and CDR2 FQNNGV. With V trimmed by 2 bases and J by 3 bases, 9 bases remained unmatched. The CDR3 runs to 16 residues. CDR3 in amino acids: CASSLLTGDRLYEQYF. CDR3 sequence (DNA): TGTGCCAGCAGCTTACTGACAGGGGATCGTCTCTACGAGCAGTACTTC.

The chain links TRBV6-5 to TRBJ2-5; 9 nucleotides match TRBD2. Matching the DNA end better, TRBJ2-7 makes the J call doubtful. CDR1 and CDR2 (germline): MNHEY, SVGAGI. The CDR3 covers 14 residues. The CDR3, as DNA: TGTGCCAGCAGACGACTAGCGGCCTCCTACGAGCAGTACTTC. Translation gives CASRRLAASYEQYF.

Comments on this clone: Its ends do not fully match the called genes, so a read error is possible. The CDR3 DNA reads TGCGCCAGCAGCCAAGAACGGGTGGGCGGGGAGCTGGTTTTT. Translated, it gives CASSQERVGGELVF. This rearrangement joins TRBV4-3 to TRBJ2-2, with D possibly matching TRBD2 (6 bases). Germline assignment: CDR1 LGHNA and CDR2 YSLEER. The CDR3 runs to 14 residues.